Sequencing of this T cell receptor beta chain was carried out in a study of human T cells and chemical hapten exposure. General study findings and limits: Donors, who had alopecia, may show an immune response that differs from healthy people's.

This clonotype showed up many times. Antigen: not known. Using its own MiXCR run on the RACE reads, TCRdb lists one record per CDR3 protein. The sample consists of around 76,000 distinct CDR3 sequences, around 11% of them appearing once. As to time point: patch test 1, 2 weeks after DPC sensitization. The treatment: therapeutic diphenylcyclopropenone sensitization with weekly scalp DPC. V lost 4 bases and J 6 bases, leaving 12 bases between the germline ends. CDR1 is MNHNY, CDR2 SVGAGI, per germline (reference sequence). The CDR3 has 14 amino acids. The V call is TRBV6-6, the J call TRBJ2-2; D might be TRBD2 (6 bases). This material consisted of whole blood, taken in connection with sensitization to the hapten diphenylcyclopropenone (DPC). The receptor was isolated from a woman aged 55 to 70 with alopecia areata. Some clones in this sample may be carry-over from other donors' samples. The CDR3 coding sequence is TGTGCCAGCAGTTCCTACCCGGGAGCCGGGGAGCTGTTTTTT. This sequence encodes CASSSYPGAGELFF.